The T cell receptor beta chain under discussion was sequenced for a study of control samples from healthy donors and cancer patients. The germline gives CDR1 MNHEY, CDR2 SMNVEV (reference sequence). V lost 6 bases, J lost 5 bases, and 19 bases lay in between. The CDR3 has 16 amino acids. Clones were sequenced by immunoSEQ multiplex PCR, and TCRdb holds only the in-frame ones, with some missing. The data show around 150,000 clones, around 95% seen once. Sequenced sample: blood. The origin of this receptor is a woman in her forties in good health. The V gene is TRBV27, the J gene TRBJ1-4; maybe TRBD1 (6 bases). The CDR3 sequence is CASSAMNREGNEKLFF. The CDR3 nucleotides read TGTGCCAGCAGCGCTATGAACAGGGAGGGGAATGAAAAACTGTTTTTT. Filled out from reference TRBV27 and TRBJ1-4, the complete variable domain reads EAQVTQNPRYLITVTGKKLTVTCSQNMNHEYMSWYRQDPGLGLRQIYYSMNVEVTDKGDVPEGYKVSRKEKRNFPLILESPSPNQTSLYFCASSAMNREGNEKLFFGSGTQLSVL.